This T cell receptor beta chain was sequenced for a study of cytomegalovirus exposure and HLA in healthy donors. The PCR had 60 Vbeta and 13 Jbeta primers. Sequenced by immunoSEQ multiplex PCR; TCRdb stores in-frame clones only, minus some. Of 95,000 to 130,000 clones in the sample, 75% are singletons; the top ten hold about 1.6%. CDR3 length: 15 amino acids. V was trimmed by 6 bases and J by 8 bases, leaving 22 bases between them. Per germline, CDR1 SEHNR and CDR2 FQNEAQ (reference sequence). Sequenced material: PBMCs. This rearrangement joins TRBV7-9 to TRBJ1-2; D ambiguous. This TCR was recovered from a woman between 18 and 30 years old in good health and CMV-seronegative. The DNA for the CDR3 is TGTGCCAGCAGTTGTTGGGAGGGTACTAGTCAAGGCTACACCTTC. This translates into CASSCWEGTSQGYTF.